This T cell receptor (beta chain) was obtained from a study of T cell responses to AZD1222 COVID-19 vaccine. Findings of the study overall: The repertoires were collected only after the peak T cell response. Per reports, nearly half of all spike-specific TCRs target regions that are unmutated in variants.

The CDR3 runs to 14 residues. Unmatched junction bases numbered 4, after V lost 6 bases and J lost 6 bases. The V gene's germline CDR1 is MNHNY and CDR2 SVGAGI (reference sequence). This clone was counted once. The antigen remains undetermined. TCRdb's copy holds only in-frame clones and misses some; the assay was immunoSEQ multiplex PCR. The sample has about 150,000 clones, approximately 90% seen once. Source: peripheral blood, taken on day 0 of AZD1222 vaccination. This clonotype was obtained from an adult in good health. This rearrangement joins TRBV6-6 to TRBJ2-2, with 10 bases identical to TRBD1. DNA of the CDR3: TGTGCCAGCAGCCCCGGACAGGGGGCCGGGGAGCTGTTTTTT. This sequence encodes CASSPGQGAGELFF.